Each of the 26 T cell receptor beta chains below was sequenced from the same sample in a study of shared clonotypes between healthy human individuals. Sequencing used immunoSEQ multiplex PCR; TCRdb keeps in-frame clones, though not all of them. The table shows hundreds of thousands of clones, with approximately 95% occurring only once. Source material: naive CD4+ T cells sorted from blood. Subset reported: CD45RA+ positively selected. The source of these receptors is a woman under 40 in good health.

This rearrangement joins TRBV28 to TRBJ1-6; tentative D call: TRBD1 (6 bases). With 5 bases removed from V and 7 bases from J, the gap between germline ends came to 12 bases. CDR3 length equals 14 residues. Germline V CDR1 and CDR2: MDHEN, SYDVKM. The CDR3 DNA sequence: TGTGCCAGCAGTGGGGGGGGCGAGAATTCACCCCTCCACTTT. It translates to CASSGGGENSPLHF.

V usage is TRBV28 and J usage is TRBJ1-5; a weak D match, TRBD1 (5 bases). Germline CDR1 and CDR2: MDHEN and SYDVKM. The CDR3 has 16 residues. V was shortened by 2 bases and J by 2 bases, with 13 bases between the two germline ends. The CDR3 spells CASSLRGYSGNQPQHF. The DNA for the CDR3 is TGTGCCAGCAGTTTACGGGGCTACTCAGGCAATCAGCCCCAGCATTTT.

This chain joins TRBV5-1 and TRBJ2-7; no definite D call. V was shortened by 4 bases and J by 5 bases, with 13 bases between the two germline ends. The CDR3 covers 13 residues. CDR1 and CDR2 (germline): SGHRS, YFSETQ. The CDR3 coding sequence is TGCGCCAGCAGCCGAGGAGTTGGGGACGAGCAGTACTTC. It encodes CASSRGVGDEQYF.

V gene TRBV4-1 combines with J gene TRBJ2-1; D perhaps matches TRBD2 (5 bases). The CDR3 contains 16 residues. The ends were cut back, 0 bases at V and 6 bases at J, with 15 bases in the middle. Looked up from germline, CDR1 is MGHRA and CDR2 is YSYEKL. CDR3 loop: CASSQDWAGNSNEQFF. The CDR3 DNA reads as TGCGCCAGCAGCCAAGATTGGGCGGGCAATAGCAATGAGCAGTTCTTC.

The rearrangement joins TRBV28 to TRBJ1-2; D is perhaps TRBD1 (6 bases). The germline V and J ends were trimmed by 5 bases and 7 bases, with 17 bases remaining between them. The CDR3 is 14 residues long. Germline V CDR1 and CDR2: MDHEN, SYDVKM. Written as DNA, the CDR3 is TGTGCCAGCAGTGAAACAGGGAAGGGTTTTGGCTACACCTTC. Translation gives CASSETGKGFGYTF.

The CDR3 sequence: CASKIKGQPQHF. CDR3 nucleotides: TGTGCCAGCAAAATCAAGGGTCAGCCCCAGCATTTT. The chain carries TRBV28 and TRBJ1-5; D is undetermined. Trimming removed 7 bases from V and 6 bases from J, with 10 bases in between. CDR1 and CDR2 from the germline V gene are MDHEN and SYDVKM. The CDR3 has 12 residues.

J is TRBJ2-5 and V is TRBV7-2; the D is unclear. CDR1 and CDR2 from the germline V gene are SGHTA and FQGNSA. V shed 3 bases and J shed 2 bases, with 10 bases lying between them. The CDR3 is made up of 14 amino acids. The CDR3 spells CASSLEPQQETQYF. CDR3 sequence (DNA): TGTGCCAGCAGCTTGGAACCCCAGCAAGAGACCCAGTACTTC.

The chain uses TRBV28 and TRBJ2-2, with 11 bases matching TRBD2. CDR1 is MDHEN and CDR2 is SYDVKM in the germline V gene. The J segment lost 5 bases and the V segment lost 6 bases, leaving 5 bases of the junction unmatched. The CDR3 sequence is 15 residues long. CDR3 nucleotide sequence: TGTGCCAGCAGAGTAGCGGGAGGGCGTACCGGGGAGCTGTTTTTT. This gives the protein CASRVAGGRTGELFF.

J is TRBJ2-7 and V is TRBV28; 10 nucleotides match TRBD2. The V segment lost 4 bases and the J segment 3 bases; nucleotides outside the gene matches: 12. Looked up from germline, CDR1 is MDHEN and CDR2 is SYDVKM. This CDR3 region has 17 residues. The CDR3 region is CASSSEPQREGRYEQYF. The CDR3 DNA reads as TGTGCCAGCAGTTCGGAGCCCCAGCGGGAGGGCCGCTACGAGCAGTACTTC.

The V gene is TRBV28, the J gene TRBJ2-3; TRBD2 matches at 7 bases. V lost 2 bases, J lost 3 bases, and 2 bases stayed unmatched. Germline CDR1 is MDHEN and CDR2 is SYDVKM. This CDR3 spans 14 amino acids. CDR3 sequence (DNA): TGTGCCAGCAGTTTAATAGCGGGTACAGATACGCAGTATTTT. It encodes CASSLIAGTDTQYF.

The chain carries TRBV28 and TRBJ2-3, with 9 bases fitting TRBD2. V was clipped by 5 bases and J by 3 bases; unmatched bases: 6. From germline, CDR1 is MDHEN and CDR2 SYDVKM. The CDR3 loop spans 15 amino acids. CDR3 nucleotide sequence: TGTGCCAGCAGTATCTTCGGACTAGCGACAGATACGCAGTATTTT. Protein product: CASSIFGLATDTQYF.

The J gene is TRBJ2-5, the V gene TRBV11-1, with D unresolved. Trimming left V 4 bases short and J 2 bases short, with 17 bases between. The CDR3 is 16 amino acids. Germline lookup yields CDR1 SGHAT and CDR2 FQDESV (reference sequence). CDR3 sequence reads: CASSSAPSTRQETQYF. Written as DNA, the CDR3 is TGTGCCAGCAGCTCCGCCCCTTCGACACGGCAAGAGACCCAGTACTTC.

This chain uses TRBV2 with TRBJ1-1; 7 bases map to TRBD1. The CDR3 is 16 amino acids. V dropped 2 bases and J dropped 6; count of bases not matched to a gene: 12. Germline assignment: CDR1 SNHLY and CDR2 FYNNEI. The chain's CDR3 is CASSELLGGRGSEAFF. Written as DNA, the CDR3 is TGTGCCAGCAGTGAATTATTAGGGGGCAGGGGATCTGAAGCTTTCTTT.

V usage is TRBV19 and J usage is TRBJ2-1; TRBD1 agrees at 7 bases. CDR3 length equals 15 residues. The germline CDR1 and CDR2 sequences are LNHDA and SQIVND (reference sequence). The V segment lost 2 bases and the J segment 3 bases; nucleotides outside the gene matches: 4. The CDR3 bases are TGTGCCAGTAGTATAACGACAGGGATCTACAATGAGCAGTTCTTC. It translates to CASSITTGIYNEQFF.

V and J are TRBV5-1 and TRBJ1-1; D unresolved. The CDR3 runs to 17 residues. Trimming shortened V by 3 bases and J by 3 bases, and 21 bases separated the two germline ends. Germline-derived CDR1 and CDR2 are SGHRS and YFSETQ. The CDR3 here is CASSSPLTPDEDTEAFF. CDR3 coding DNA: TGCGCCAGCAGCTCTCCTTTGACGCCCGACGAGGACACTGAAGCTTTCTTT.

V usage is TRBV5-1 and J usage is TRBJ2-2, with a possible D match to TRBD2 (6 bases). CDR1 SGHRS and CDR2 YFSETQ come from the germline V gene. Trimming removed 5 bases at V and 1 base at J, with 9 bases between. The CDR3 extends over 14 amino acids. The CDR3 reads CASRGLMNTGELFF. CDR3 coding DNA: TGCGCCAGCAGGGGACTGATGAACACCGGGGAGCTGTTTTTT.

The J gene is TRBJ1-5, the V gene TRBV28; the match to TRBD1 covers 7 bases. The CDR3 has 17 residues. V gave up 5 bases and J gave up 0 bases; unmatched junction bases: 10. Germline CDR1 is MDHEN and CDR2 is SYDVKM. Written as DNA, the CDR3 is TGTGCCAGCAGTACCCAGGGGGGCTCTTATAGCAATCAGCCCCAGCATTTT. Protein: CASSTQGGSYSNQPQHF.

The V and J genes are TRBV29-1 and TRBJ1-1; the D gene is possibly TRBD1 (6 bases). The CDR3 totals 12 residues. With 3 bases removed from V and 4 bases from J, the gap between germline ends came to 9 bases. Germline CDR1 is SQVTM and CDR2 is ANQGSEA. CDR3 residues: CSVDKGGTEAFF. The CDR3 coding sequence is TGCAGCGTTGATAAGGGGGGCACTGAAGCTTTCTTT.

This clone was seen a handful of times. This chain uses TRBV27 with TRBJ1-6; no firm D call. This CDR3 spans 13 amino acids. V was trimmed by 8 bases and J by 7 bases, leaving 12 bases between them. CDR1 is MNHEY, CDR2 SMNVEV, per germline (reference sequence). The CDR3 is CASWARGNSPLHF. The CDR3 nucleotides are TGTGCCAGCTGGGCAAGAGGCAATTCACCCCTCCACTTT.

V and J are TRBV7-2 and TRBJ1-5; D gene uncertain. CDR1 is SGHTA and CDR2 is FQGNSA in the germline V gene. CDR3 length equals 14 residues. With 1 base removed from V and 6 bases from J, the gap between germline ends came to 10 bases. This CDR3 reads CASSLGMEGQPQHF. Written as DNA, the CDR3 is TGTGCCAGCAGCTTAGGTATGGAGGGTCAGCCCCAGCATTTT.

This chain links TRBV9 with TRBJ2-7; no definite D call. V gave up 5 bases and J gave up 6 bases, with 21 bases separating them. This CDR3 has 15 residues. Germline CDR1 SGDLS, CDR2 YYNGEE. The CDR3 DNA reads TGTGCCAGCAGTCCGCGAGGTCCGAATGTCGGCGAGCAGTACTTC. It specifies CASSPRGPNVGEQYF. Full variable domain (rest looked up from reference TRBV9 and TRBJ2-7): DSGVTQTPKHLITATGQRVTLRCSPRSGDLSVYWYQQSLDQGLQFLIQYYNGEERAKGNILERFSAQQFPDLHSELNLSSLELGDSALYFCASSPRGPNVGEQYFGPGTRLTVT.

CDR3 protein: CASSSRDSYEQYF. The CDR3, as DNA: TGTGCCAGCAGCTCCCGGGACTCCTACGAGCAGTACTTC. The chain recombines TRBV5-4 with TRBJ2-7; weak D call: TRBD2 (5 bases). The V end lost 3 bases, the J end lost 0 bases, and 7 bases lay between the germline ends. The germline gives CDR1 SGHNT, CDR2 YYREEE (reference sequence). The CDR3 loop spans 13 amino acids.

The table lists this clone with a count of one. The chain is built from TRBV6-6 and TRBJ2-7; TRBD2 agrees at 8 bases. Germline V CDR1 and CDR2: MNHNY, SVGAGI (reference sequence). The CDR3 extends over 14 amino acids. The J segment lost 9 bases and the V segment lost 7 bases, leaving 14 bases of the junction unmatched. The CDR3 DNA follows: TGTGCCAGCAATCGGGAGGGCCCGATTCGTTGGCAGTACTTC. Residues: CASNREGPIRWQYF.

This clone turned up a few times. The J gene is TRBJ1-2, the V gene TRBV30; no reliable D call. The CDR3 loop spans 12 amino acids. V lost 1 base and J 8 bases, leaving 11 bases between the germline ends. Germline CDR1 is GTSNPN and CDR2 is SVGIG (reference sequence). The CDR3 loop is CAWSAPEKGYTF. The DNA for the CDR3 is TGTGCCTGGAGTGCACCAGAAAAGGGCTACACCTTC.

The chain couples TRBV5-4 to TRBJ2-1; D call uncertain. Trimming removed 9 bases at V and 4 bases at J, with 17 bases between. This CDR3 comprises 14 residues. CDR1 is SGHNT, CDR2 YYREEE, per germline (reference sequence). The CDR3 region is CATRNTTTYNEQFF. The CDR3 bases are TGTGCCACGCGAAACACCACGACTTACAATGAGCAGTTCTTC.

The chain links TRBV28 to TRBJ2-7; 12 bases align to TRBD1. Per germline, CDR1 MDHEN and CDR2 SYDVKM. The CDR3 runs to 15 residues. The V gene end was trimmed by 5 bases and the J gene end by 2 bases; junction bases not matched to a gene: 4. CDR3 in DNA: TGTGCCAGCAGTCCCGGGACAGGGGGCCCCTACGAGCAGTACTTC. It is translated as CASSPGTGGPYEQYF.